These 8 T cell receptor beta chains share one sample of origin, sequenced in a study of molecular identifiers for immune sequencing clone quantification (dated by TCRdb to about 2018). The library was generated by PCR. Sequenced using a NextSeq 500. Through fastp at Q25 and MiXCR, TCRdb rebuilt clones from the public reads, retaining in-frame beta chains. Rows matching on CDR3 protein sequence are summarized as one entry with the most common DNA and genes. The sample includes some 41,000 distinct CDR3 sequences, with more than 20% observed a single time. The top ten hold 0.85% to 1% of the sample. Sequenced sample: naive CD8+ T cells from blood, with Jurkat cell RNA spiked in. In light of the paper, this sample's cell subset or site label describes: FACS-sorted CD8+CD4-CCR7+CD45RA+ naive T cells. Receptor source: a human donor in good health. Some libraries in this study had Jurkat cell RNA spiked in.

The V call is TRBV3-1, the J call TRBJ2-1; 7 bases agree with TRBD2. The V gene's germline CDR1 is LGHDT and CDR2 YNNKEL (reference sequence). The CDR3 totals 18 residues. V was clipped by 1 base and J by 8 bases; unmatched bases: 17. The CDR3 DNA reads TGTGCCAGCAGCCAAGTGTTCCTAGCGGAAAAGCCCCCGCATGAGCAGTTCTTC. Its protein is CASSQVFLAEKPPHEQFF.

This clonotype is categorized as medium-sized. The CDR3 region has the DNA TGTGCCAGCAGTTTAGCCGGACAGGGGGCAGGAGATACGCAGTATTTT. It is translated as CASSLAGQGAGDTQYF. The chain combines TRBV12-3 or TRBV12-4 with TRBJ2-3, with 11 bases matching TRBD1. V lost 0 bases to trimming and J lost 5 bases; unmatched junction nucleotides: 4. This CDR3 is 16 amino acids long.

This clonotype was detected a few times. One base away lies a much larger clone, so this may be a sequencing read error. The CDR3 DNA sequence: TGTGCCAGCAGCTTAGGCCTGGCGCTTTCCTACAAAGAGCAGTTCTTC. It is translated as CASSLGLALSYKEQFF. This sequence joins TRBV7-9 and TRBJ2-1, with D uncertain. This CDR3 region has 16 residues. Germline loops: CDR1 SEHNR, CDR2 FQNEAQ (reference sequence).

This clonotype was picked up a small number of times. The chain combines TRBV12-3 or TRBV12-4 with TRBJ2-1, with unresolved D. Trimming stripped 3 bases from V and 6 bases from J, with 6 bases between. There are 12 residues in the CDR3. This CDR3 is CASSFPSNEQFF. The DNA for the CDR3 is TGTGCCAGCAGTTTCCCAAGCAATGAGCAGTTCTTC.

This clonotype was recorded at least ten times. The chain combines TRBV30 with TRBJ2-2; tentatively, D is TRBD1 (5 bases). CDR1 and CDR2 from the germline V gene are GTSNPN and SVGIG (reference sequence). The CDR3 has 12 amino acids. V dropped 2 bases and J dropped 6 bases, with 7 bases sitting between them. The CDR3 sequence: CAWSLTAGELFF. CDR3 nucleotide sequence: TGTGCCTGGAGTTTGACAGCCGGGGAGCTGTTTTTT.

A word on this clonotype: One base away lies a much larger clone, so this may be a sequencing read error. The conserved phenylalanine or tryptophan is not found at the CDR3 terminus, so this likely reflects a read error. The genes are TRBV4-1 and TRBJ2-6; 10 bases line up with TRBD1. V lost 2 bases to trimming and J lost 2 bases; unmatched junction nucleotides: 3. There are 17 residues in the CDR3. Germline V gene lookup returns CDR1 MGHRA and CDR2 YSYEKL. CDR3 coding DNA: TGCGCCAGCAGCCAAACGACAGGGGGCGCTGGGGCCAACGTCCTGACTTAC. The encoded protein is CASSQTTGGAGANVLTY.

The CDR3 reads CASSLVGDPHLQGFYEQYF. The CDR3 region has the DNA TGCGCCAGCAGCTTGGTCGGGGACCCACATCTACAAGGGTTCTACGAGCAGTACTTC. The V gene is TRBV5-1, the J gene TRBJ2-7; the D call may be TRBD1 or TRBD2 (5 bases each). CDR1 SGHRS and CDR2 YFSETQ come from the germline V gene. The V end lost 0 bases, the J end lost 3 bases, and 25 bases lay between the germline ends. The CDR3 length is 19 residues.

The V and J genes are TRBV6-5 and TRBJ2-7, with 9 bases that match TRBD1. The CDR3 length is 18 residues. J gave up 4 bases and V 6 bases, and 19 bases lay outside the gene matches. CDR1 MNHEY and CDR2 SVGAGI come from the germline V gene. CDR3 region: CASSFIGTGNLLGYEQYF. The DNA of the CDR3 is TGTGCCAGCAGCTTTATAGGGACAGGGAACCTCCTTGGGTACGAGCAGTACTTC.